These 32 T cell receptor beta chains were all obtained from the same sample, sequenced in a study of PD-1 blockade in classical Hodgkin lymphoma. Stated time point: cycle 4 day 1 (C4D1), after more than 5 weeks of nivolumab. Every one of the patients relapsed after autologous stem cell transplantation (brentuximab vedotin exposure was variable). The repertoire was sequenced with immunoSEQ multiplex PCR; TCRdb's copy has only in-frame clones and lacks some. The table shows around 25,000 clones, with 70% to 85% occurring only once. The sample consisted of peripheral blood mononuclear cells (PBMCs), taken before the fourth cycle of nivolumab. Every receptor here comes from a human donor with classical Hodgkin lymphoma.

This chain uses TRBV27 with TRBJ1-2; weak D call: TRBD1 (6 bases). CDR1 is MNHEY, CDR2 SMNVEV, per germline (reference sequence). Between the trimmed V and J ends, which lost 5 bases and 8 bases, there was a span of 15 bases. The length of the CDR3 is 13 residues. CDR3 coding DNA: TGTGCCAGCAGTGGTCCGGGGGCTCTGGGCTACACCTTC. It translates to CASSGPGALGYTF.

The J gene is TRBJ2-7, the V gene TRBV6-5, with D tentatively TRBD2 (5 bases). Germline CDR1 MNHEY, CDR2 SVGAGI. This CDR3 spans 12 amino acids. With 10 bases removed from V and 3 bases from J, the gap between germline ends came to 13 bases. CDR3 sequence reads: CANDGLYYEQYF. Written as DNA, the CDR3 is TGTGCCAACGACGGACTGTACTACGAGCAGTACTTC.

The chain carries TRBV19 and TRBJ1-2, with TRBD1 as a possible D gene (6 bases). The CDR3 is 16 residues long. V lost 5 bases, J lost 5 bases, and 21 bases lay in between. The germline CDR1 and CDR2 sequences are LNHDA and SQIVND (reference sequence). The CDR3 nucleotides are TGTGCCAGTAGTGGAGAGAGGACAGTGTTCGATTATGGCTACACCTTC. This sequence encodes CASSGERTVFDYGYTF.

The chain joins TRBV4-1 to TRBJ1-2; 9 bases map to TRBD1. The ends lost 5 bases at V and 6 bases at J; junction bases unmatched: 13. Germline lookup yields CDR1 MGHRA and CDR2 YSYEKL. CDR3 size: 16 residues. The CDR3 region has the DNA TGCGCCAGCAGCTATTTCTCGACAGGGGGTGTCGATGGCTACACCTTC. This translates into CASSYFSTGGVDGYTF.

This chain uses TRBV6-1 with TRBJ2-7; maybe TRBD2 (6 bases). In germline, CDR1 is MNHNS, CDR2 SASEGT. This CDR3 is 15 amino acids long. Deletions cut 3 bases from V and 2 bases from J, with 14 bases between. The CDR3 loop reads CASSEGWSGAYEQYF. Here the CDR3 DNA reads TGTGCCAGCAGTGAGGGGTGGTCGGGAGCCTACGAGCAGTACTTC.

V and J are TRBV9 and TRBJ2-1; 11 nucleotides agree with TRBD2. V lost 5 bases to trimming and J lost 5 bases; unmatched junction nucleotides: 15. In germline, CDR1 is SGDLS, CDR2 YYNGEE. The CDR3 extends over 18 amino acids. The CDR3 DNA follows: TGTGCCAGCAGTTCGTCAGGGCTAGCGGGGGGTTATCACAATGAGCAGTTCTTC. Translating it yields CASSSSGLAGGYHNEQFF.

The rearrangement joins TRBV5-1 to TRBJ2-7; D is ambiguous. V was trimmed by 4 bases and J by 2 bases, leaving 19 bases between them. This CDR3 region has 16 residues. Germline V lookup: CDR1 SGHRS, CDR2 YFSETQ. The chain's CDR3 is CASSPGPLPQPYEQYF. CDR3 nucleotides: TGCGCCAGCAGCCCCGGACCTCTCCCCCAACCCTACGAGCAGTACTTC.

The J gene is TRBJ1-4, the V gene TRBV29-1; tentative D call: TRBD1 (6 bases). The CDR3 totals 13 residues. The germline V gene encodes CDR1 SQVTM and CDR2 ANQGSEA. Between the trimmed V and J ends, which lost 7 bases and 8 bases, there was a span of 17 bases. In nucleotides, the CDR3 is TGCAGCGCGGGGGCCCCGACCAGCGAAAAACTGTTTTTT. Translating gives CSAGAPTSEKLFF. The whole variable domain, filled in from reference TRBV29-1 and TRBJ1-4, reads SAVISQKPSRDICQRGTSLTIQCQVDSQVTMMFWYRQQPGQSLTLIATANQGSEATYESGFVIDKFPISRPNLTFSTLTVSNMSPEDSSIYLCSAGAPTSEKLFFGSGTQLSVL.

DNA for the CDR3: TGCGCCAGCAGCTTGGCAGGCACGCGGGATACGCAGTATTTT. It specifies CASSLAGTRDTQYF. This chain uses TRBV5-1 with TRBJ2-3; D ambiguous. Between the trimmed V and J ends, which lost 0 bases and 6 bases, there was a span of 11 bases. This CDR3 region has 14 residues. The germline CDR1 and CDR2 sequences are SGHRS and YFSETQ.

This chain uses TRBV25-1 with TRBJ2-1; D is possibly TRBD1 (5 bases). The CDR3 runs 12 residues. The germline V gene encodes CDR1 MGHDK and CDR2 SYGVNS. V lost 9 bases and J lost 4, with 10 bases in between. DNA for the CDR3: TGTGCCAGGAAGACAGAGTACAATGAGCAGTTCTTC. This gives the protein CARKTEYNEQFF.

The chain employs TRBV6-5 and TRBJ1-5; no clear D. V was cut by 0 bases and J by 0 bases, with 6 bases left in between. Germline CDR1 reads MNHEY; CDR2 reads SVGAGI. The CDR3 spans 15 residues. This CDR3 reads CASSYSQNSNQPQHF. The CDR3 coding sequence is TGTGCCAGCAGTTACTCACAGAATAGCAATCAGCCCCAGCATTTT.

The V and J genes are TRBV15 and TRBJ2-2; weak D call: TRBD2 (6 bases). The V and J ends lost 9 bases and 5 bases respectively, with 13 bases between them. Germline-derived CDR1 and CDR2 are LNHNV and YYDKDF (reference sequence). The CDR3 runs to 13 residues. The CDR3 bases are TGTGCCACTGGAGCCGGGGGAACCGGGGAGCTGTTTTTT. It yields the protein CATGAGGTGELFF.

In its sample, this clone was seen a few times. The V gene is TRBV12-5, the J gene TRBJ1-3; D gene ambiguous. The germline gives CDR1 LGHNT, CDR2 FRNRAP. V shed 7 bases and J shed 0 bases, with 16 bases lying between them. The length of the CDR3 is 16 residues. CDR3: CASAGSLLNSGNTIYF. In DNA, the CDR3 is TGTGCTAGTGCTGGCAGCCTGCTTAACTCTGGAAACACCATATATTTT.

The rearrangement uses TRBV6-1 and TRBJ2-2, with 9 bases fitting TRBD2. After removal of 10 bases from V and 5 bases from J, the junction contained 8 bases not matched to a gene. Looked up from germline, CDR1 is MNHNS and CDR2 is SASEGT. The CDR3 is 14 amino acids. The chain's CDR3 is CAILAGQRTGELFF. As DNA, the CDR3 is TGTGCCATTCTAGCGGGGCAGAGGACCGGGGAGCTGTTTTTT.

The CDR3 reads CSVQKISTEAFF. CDR3 sequence (DNA): TGCAGCGTCCAGAAGATTAGCACTGAAGCTTTCTTT. V usage is TRBV29-1 and J usage is TRBJ1-1; D is unclear. The germline V and J ends were trimmed by 6 bases and 4 bases, with 12 bases remaining between them. The CDR3 loop spans 12 amino acids. CDR1 and CDR2 from the germline V gene are SQVTM and ANQGSEA.

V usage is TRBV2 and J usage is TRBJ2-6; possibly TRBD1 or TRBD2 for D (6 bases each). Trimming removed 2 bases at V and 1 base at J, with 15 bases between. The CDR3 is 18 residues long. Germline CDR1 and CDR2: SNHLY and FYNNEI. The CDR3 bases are TGTGCCAGCAGTGAACGAGGGGGGCCCTGGTCTGGGGCCAACGTCCTGACTTTC. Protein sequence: CASSERGGPWSGANVLTF.

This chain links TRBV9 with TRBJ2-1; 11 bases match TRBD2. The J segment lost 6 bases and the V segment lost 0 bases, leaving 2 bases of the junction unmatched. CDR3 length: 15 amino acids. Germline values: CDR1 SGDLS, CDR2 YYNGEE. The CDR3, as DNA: TGTGCCAGCAGCGTAGTAGCGGGGGGGTTCAATGAGCAGTTCTTC. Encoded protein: CASSVVAGGFNEQFF.

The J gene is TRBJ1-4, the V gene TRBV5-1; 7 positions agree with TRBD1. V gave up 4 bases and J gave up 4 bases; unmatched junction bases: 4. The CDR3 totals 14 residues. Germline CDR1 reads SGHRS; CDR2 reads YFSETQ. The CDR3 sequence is CASSRGTVNEKLFF. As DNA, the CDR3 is TGCGCCAGCAGCCGGGGGACAGTTAATGAAAAACTGTTTTTT.

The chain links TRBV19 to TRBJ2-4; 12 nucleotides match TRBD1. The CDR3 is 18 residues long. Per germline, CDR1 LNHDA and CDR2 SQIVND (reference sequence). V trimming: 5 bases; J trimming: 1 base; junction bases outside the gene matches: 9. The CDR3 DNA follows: TGTGCCAGTAGTCGCGGGACAGGGGGCGAAAACGCCAAAAACATTCAGTACTTC. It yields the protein CASSRGTGGENAKNIQYF. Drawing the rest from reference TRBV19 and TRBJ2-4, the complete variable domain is DGGITQSPKYLFRKEGQNVTLSCEQNLNHDAMYWYRQDPGQGLRLIYYSQIVNDFQKGDIAEGYSVSREKKESFPLTVTSAQKNPTAFYLCASSRGTGGENAKNIQYFGAGTRLSVL.

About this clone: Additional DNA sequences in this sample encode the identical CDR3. The chain's CDR3 is CASSRDRNYEQYF. The CDR3 region has the DNA TGTGCCAGTAGTAGAGACAGAAACTACGAGCAGTACTTC. The rearrangement links TRBV19 to TRBJ2-7, with D possibly being TRBD1 (5 bases). This CDR3 has 13 amino acids. V lost 4 bases and J lost 3, with 10 bases in between. Germline-derived CDR1 and CDR2 are LNHDA and SQIVND (reference sequence).

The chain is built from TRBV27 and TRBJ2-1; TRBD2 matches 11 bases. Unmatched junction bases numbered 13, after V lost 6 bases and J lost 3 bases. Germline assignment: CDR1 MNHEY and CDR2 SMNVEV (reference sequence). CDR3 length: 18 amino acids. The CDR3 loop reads CASRNSLSGLAVYNEQFF. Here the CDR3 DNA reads TGTGCCAGCAGAAACTCCCTCTCGGGACTAGCGGTCTACAATGAGCAGTTCTTC.

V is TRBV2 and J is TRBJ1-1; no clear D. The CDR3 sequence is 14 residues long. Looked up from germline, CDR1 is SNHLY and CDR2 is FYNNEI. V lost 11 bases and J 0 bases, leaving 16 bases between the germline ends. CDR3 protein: CAGRRSWLNTEAFF. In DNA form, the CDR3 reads TGTGCCGGGAGACGGTCCTGGTTGAACACTGAAGCTTTCTTT.

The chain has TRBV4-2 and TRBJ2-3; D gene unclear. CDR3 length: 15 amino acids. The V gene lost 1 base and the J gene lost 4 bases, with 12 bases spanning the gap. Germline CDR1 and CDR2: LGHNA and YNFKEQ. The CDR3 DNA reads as TGTGCCAGCAGCCAAGGGGTGACAAGGGCAGATACGCAGTATTTT. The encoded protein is CASSQGVTRADTQYF.

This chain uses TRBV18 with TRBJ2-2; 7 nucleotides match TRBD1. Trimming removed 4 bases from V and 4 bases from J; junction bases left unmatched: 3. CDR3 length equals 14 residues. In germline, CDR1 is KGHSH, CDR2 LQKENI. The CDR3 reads CASSQGQITGELFF. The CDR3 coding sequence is TGTGCCAGCTCACAGGGACAGATCACCGGGGAGCTGTTTTTT.

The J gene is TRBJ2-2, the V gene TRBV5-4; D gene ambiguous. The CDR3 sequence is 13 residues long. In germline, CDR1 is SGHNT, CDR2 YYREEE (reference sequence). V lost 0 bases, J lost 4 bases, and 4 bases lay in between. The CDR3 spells CASSLAFTGELFF. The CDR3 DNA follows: TGTGCCAGCAGCTTGGCCTTCACCGGGGAGCTGTTTTTT.

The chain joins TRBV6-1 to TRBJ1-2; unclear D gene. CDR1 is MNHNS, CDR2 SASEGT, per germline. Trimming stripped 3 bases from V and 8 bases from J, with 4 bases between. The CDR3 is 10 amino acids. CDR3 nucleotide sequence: TGTGCCAGCAGTGACACCGGCTACACCTTC. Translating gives CASSDTGYTF.

The CDR3 protein is CASKPGPISYNEQFF. In DNA, the CDR3 is TGTGCCAGTAAACCGGGACCCATCTCCTACAATGAGCAGTTCTTC. This rearrangement joins TRBV19 to TRBJ2-1, with D perhaps matching TRBD1 or TRBD2 (5 bases each). Germline loops: CDR1 LNHDA, CDR2 SQIVND (reference sequence). V was cut by 7 bases and J by 0 bases, with 13 bases left in between. CDR3 length: 15 amino acids.

The CDR3 DNA follows: TGTGCCAGCAGTGAAGGTTTTAGCGCGAGAGAGCAGTTCTTC. Its protein product is CASSEGFSAREQFF. This chain joins TRBV6-1 and TRBJ2-1; perhaps TRBD2 as D (5 bases). V dropped 1 base and J dropped 10 bases, with 14 bases sitting between them. The CDR3 is 14 amino acids. The germline V gene has CDR1 MNHNS and CDR2 SASEGT.

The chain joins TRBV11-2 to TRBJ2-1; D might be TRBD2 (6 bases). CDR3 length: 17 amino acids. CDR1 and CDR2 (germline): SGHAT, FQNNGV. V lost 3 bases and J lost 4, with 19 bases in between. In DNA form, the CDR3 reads TGTGCCAGCAGCTTGGGGCGCTCTGCGGGGTGGTACAATGAGCAGTTCTTC. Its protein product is CASSLGRSAGWYNEQFF.

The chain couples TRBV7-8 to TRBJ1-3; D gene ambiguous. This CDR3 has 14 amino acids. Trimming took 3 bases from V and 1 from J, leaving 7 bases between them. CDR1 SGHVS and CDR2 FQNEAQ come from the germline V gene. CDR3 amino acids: CASSFQGSGNTIYF. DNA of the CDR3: TGTGCCAGCAGCTTCCAAGGGTCTGGAAACACCATATATTTT.

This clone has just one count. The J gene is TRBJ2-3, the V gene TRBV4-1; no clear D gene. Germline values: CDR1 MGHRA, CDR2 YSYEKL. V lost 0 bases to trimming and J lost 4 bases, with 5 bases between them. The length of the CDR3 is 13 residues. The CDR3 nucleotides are TGCGCCAGCAGCCAAGATCTCCCAGATACGCAGTATTTT. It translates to CASSQDLPDTQYF.

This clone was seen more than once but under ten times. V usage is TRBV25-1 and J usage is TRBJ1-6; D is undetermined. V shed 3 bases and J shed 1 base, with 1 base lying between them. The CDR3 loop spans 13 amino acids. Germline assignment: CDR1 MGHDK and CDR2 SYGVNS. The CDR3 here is CASSESYNSPLHF. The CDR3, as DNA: TGTGCCAGCAGTGAGTCCTATAATTCACCCCTCCACTTT.